This TCR beta chain comes out of a study of T-cell memory formation after mild COVID-19. Study observations and caveats: Clones that shrank (day 15 to 85) were balanced CD4/CD8, whereas later expanders leaned CD4+.

In regard to this clonotype: Its antigen remains unknown.

5'RACE primed at constant segments yielded TCR alpha and TCR beta cDNA libraries bearing sample barcodes and UMIs. MiXCR was run by TCRdb on the 5' RACE reads, yielding one entry per CDR3 protein. The table includes about 340,000 distinct CDR3 sequences, around 21% detected once. V gave up 4 bases and J gave up 5 bases, with 17 bases separating them. This CDR3 is built from 15 residues. CDR1 and CDR2 (germline): MNHNS, SASEGT. The chain uses TRBV6-1 and TRBJ1-2; possibly TRBD1 for D (6 bases). The TCR was taken from an adult woman who had mild COVID-19 (a few samples of this study predate the infection). Cell type and time point are not known. The sample was PBMCs or a T cell subset sorted from them (not recorded which). CDR3 sequence (DNA): TGTGCCAGCAGTGCCCGGGTGAGACAGGAGTATGGCTACACCTTC. Encoded protein: CASSARVRQEYGYTF.